The rows below give T cell receptor beta chains drawn from one sample of a study of blood T cell repertoires in COVID-19. The table came from immunoSEQ multiplex PCR; TCRdb's copy has only in-frame clones and leaves some out. The data contain about 250,000 clones, about 89% of them seen just once; the ten biggest clones take up under 2%. Sequencing used peripheral blood. Receptors originate from a woman between 55 and 75 years old who had recovered from COVID-19. CDR3s include the opening cysteine and the closing phenylalanine or tryptophan. Fields, in order: D gene, clone size, J gene, V gene, CDR3 DNA, CDR3 protein. A D gene is named only where the DNA matches it firmly. Not all rows give a size; the values are once, few, many and, for expanded clones, a class.

-	-	TRBJ1-3	TRBV7-9	TGTGCCAGCAGCTTAGCGCTAGGAGGGGCTGGAAACACCATATATTTT	CASSLALGGAGNTIYF
-	-	TRBJ1-3	TRBV11-2	TGTGCCAGCAGCTTCGCAGGGTCAGGAAACACCATATATTTT	CASSFAGSGNTIYF
TRBD1	-	TRBJ1-4	TRBV29-1	TGCAGCGTTGAGGACAGGCTAACTAATGAAAAACTGTTTTTT	CSVEDRLTNEKLFF
-	-	TRBJ2-2	TRBV5-1	TGCGCCAGCACCTCCCAGAACGCGAACACCGGGGAGCTGTTTTTT	CASTSQNANTGELFF
-	-	TRBJ1-6	TRBV21-1	TGTGCCAGCAGCAAGGGGGGGGGCACCTATAATTCACCCCTCCACTTT	CASSKGGGTYNSPLHF
TRBD1	-	TRBJ1-5	TRBV25-1	TGTGCCAGCAGTGACGGGACAGGGTTTGACAATCAGCCCCAGCATTTT	CASSDGTGFDNQPQHF
-	-	TRBJ1-5	TRBV5-6	TGTGCCAGCAGCTTGAATACAGGACCTAGCGGCAATCAGCCCCAGCATTTT	CASSLNTGPSGNQPQHF
-	-	TRBJ2-7	TRBV28	TGTGCCAGCAGTCCTCCGGGACACTACGAGCAGTACTTC	CASSPPGHYEQYF
-	-	TRBJ1-6	TRBV6-2/TRBV6-3	TGTGCCAGCAGTTACGCGGGACGGCTGAATTCACCCCTCCACTTT	CASSYAGRLNSPLHF
-	-	TRBJ2-7	TRBV1	TGCACCAGCGGGACTAGCGGGGAGTACTACGAGCAGTACTTC	CTSGTSGEYYEQYF
TRBD1	few	TRBJ1-2	TRBV5-1	TGCGCCAGCTGGGCCGGGCCCGGGACAGGGATTGCGGATGGCTACACCTTC	CASWAGPGTGIADGYTF
TRBD1	-	TRBJ1-6	TRBV7-9	TGTGCCAGCAGCTTAACCCAGGGGGCCAATTCACCCCTCCACTTT	CASSLTQGANSPLHF
TRBD1	-	TRBJ1-2	TRBV5-6	TGTGCCAGCAGCCTCGAATTGGGGACAGTATCTAACTATGGCTACACCTTC	CASSLELGTVSNYGYTF
-	-	TRBJ1-2	TRBV6-5	TGTGCCAGCCGGAAGGGGGTGGGCTATGGCTACACCTTC	CASRKGVGYGYTF
-	few	TRBJ1-1	TRBV19	TGTGCCAGTAGTGTTACACGGAACACTGAAGCTTTCTTT	CASSVTRNTEAFF
TRBD2	-	TRBJ2-3	TRBV9	TGTGCCAGCAGCGTAGAGGCCAGCGGGGGGGCAGATACGCAGTATTTT	CASSVEASGGADTQYF
TRBD1	-	TRBJ2-5	TRBV7-2	TGTGCCAGCAGCCGCCCGGGACAGGCGGCGCTGGAGACCCAGTACTTC	CASSRPGQAALETQYF
-	-	TRBJ2-5	TRBV16	TGTGCCAGCAGCCCAATAGGAGGGAAGGATAGAGAGACCCAGTACTTC	CASSPIGGKDRETQYF
TRBD1	few	TRBJ1-4	TRBV4-1	TGCGCCAGCAGCCAAGCCCCCTGGACAGGGTCTAATGAAAAACTGTTTTTT	CASSQAPWTGSNEKLFF
-	once	TRBJ2-3	TRBV6-5	TGTGCCAGCAGTTCCCCGGCGGGGGCAGGAGATACGCAGTATTTT	CASSSPAGAGDTQYF
TRBD1	-	TRBJ2-1	TRBV5-1	TGCGCCAGCAGCTCCCAGGGGGTTACTGAGCAGTTCTTC	CASSSQGVTEQFF
TRBD1	-	TRBJ2-1	TRBV10-3	TGTGCCATCACCAAGGGACAGGGGGTCAATGAGCAGTTCTTC	CAITKGQGVNEQFF
-	-	TRBJ2-1	TRBV5-8	TGTGCCAGCAGATCTTCCTACGGGTTGAATGAGCAGTTCTTC	CASRSSYGLNEQFF
TRBD1	-	TRBJ2-2	TRBV25-1	TGTGCCAGCAGAGACGACAGGACAGGGACGCTGTTTTTT	CASRDDRTGTLFF
TRBD1	-	TRBJ1-1	TRBV5-1	TGCGCCAGCAGGTATACAGGGGGCAATTCGAACACTGAAGCTTTCTTT	CASRYTGGNSNTEAFF
TRBD2	once	TRBJ2-1	TRBV24-1	TGTGCCACCAGTGATTTGCGGGGTAGCGGGGGGCAATACAATGAGCAGTTCTTC	CATSDLRGSGGQYNEQFF
TRBD1	few	TRBJ2-1	TRBV27	TGTGCCAGCAGTTCCAAACGGGACAGGGTTAATGAGCAGTTCTTC	CASSSKRDRVNEQFF
-	-	TRBJ2-5	TRBV7-2	TGTGCCAGCAGCTTAATACGAGTCCAAGAGACCCAGTACTTC	CASSLIRVQETQYF
TRBD1	-	TRBJ2-2	TRBV5-5	TGTGCCAGCAGCTTCTCGGGACAGGGGGCAGGCACCGGGGAGCTGTTTTTT	CASSFSGQGAGTGELFF
-	-	TRBJ1-2	TRBV7-3	TGTGCCAGCAGCCCCAGGGCACATGTCTATGGCTACACCTTC	CASSPRAHVYGYTF
-	-	TRBJ2-7	TRBV29-1	TGCAGCGCTAGGGAGTCCTACGAGCAGTACTTC	CSARESYEQYF
-	-	TRBJ1-3	TRBV14	TGTGCCAGCAGCCAAGTTGAGTTCTCTGGAAACACCATATATTTT	CASSQVEFSGNTIYF
-	-	TRBJ2-7	TRBV7-5	TGTGCCAGAAGCCCTGAACAGGGGGGCTACGAGCAGTACTTC	CARSPEQGGYEQYF
TRBD2	-	TRBJ2-7	TRBV4-1	TGCGCCAGCAGCCAAGGGACTAGCGGGGGGATTCGCTACGAGCAGTACTTC	CASSQGTSGGIRYEQYF
TRBD1	-	TRBJ1-2	TRBV7-3	TGTGCCAGCAGTGAATCCGGGACAGGGGTAGGCGGCTACACCTTC	CASSESGTGVGGYTF
TRBD2	-	TRBJ2-3	TRBV14	TGTGCCAGCAGCCATAGCGGGGGAACGCAGTATTTT	CASSHSGGTQYF
TRBD1	-	TRBJ1-1	TRBV5-1	TGCGCCAGCAGCCCTGGGGACAGGGCTTCTGAAGCTTTCTTT	CASSPGDRASEAFF
-	-	TRBJ2-5	TRBV12-3/TRBV12-4	TGTGCCAGCAGTTGGGCAGAGACCCAGTACTTC	CASSWAETQYF
-	-	TRBJ1-4	TRBV6-5	TGTGCCAGCAGCCCGGGGGGGGTGAATGAAAAACTGTTTTTT	CASSPGGVNEKLFF
-	-	TRBJ2-7	TRBV5-4	TGTGCCAGCAGCTTGGGGCAGGGGCGCGAGCAGTACTTC	CASSLGQGREQYF
-	-	TRBJ2-3	TRBV14	TGTGCCAGCAGCCAAGTGCGGGGAGCAGATACGCAGTATTTT	CASSQVRGADTQYF
TRBD1	-	TRBJ1-1	TRBV20-1	TGCAGTGCTCGTGGCAGGGGGAGAATCATGAACACTGAAGCTTTCTTT	CSARGRGRIMNTEAFF
-	-	TRBJ1-1	TRBV19	TGTGCCAGTATCGGTAAGAACACTGAAGCTTTCTTT	CASIGKNTEAFF
-	-	TRBJ1-1	TRBV9	TGTGCCAGCAGCTCCAGGACAGATATGAACACTGAAGCTTTCTTT	CASSSRTDMNTEAFF
-	-	TRBJ2-3	TRBV15	TGTGCCACCAGCAGAGGTTCGGCGGTGTTCGCAGATACGCAGTATTTT	CATSRGSAVFADTQYF
-	-	TRBJ1-4	TRBV28	TGTGCCAGCAGTTTTGCGGGGGTTAATGAAAAACTGTTTTTT	CASSFAGVNEKLFF
-	-	TRBJ1-6	TRBV6-4	TGTGCCAGCCTGAAGGGGGGGTGGCGGGATCCGCCCCTCCACTTT	CASLKGGWRDPPLHF
TRBD1	once	TRBJ1-2	TRBV3-1/TRBV3-2	TGTGCCAGCAGCCTTTTGGGACAGCCCCAGGGCTACACCTTC	CASSLLGQPQGYTF
-	-	TRBJ1-4	TRBV7-9	TGTGCCAGCAGCTTAGTAGGGCAGGGCGTGGAAAAACTGTTTTTT	CASSLVGQGVEKLFF
-	once	TRBJ2-3	TRBV20-1	TGCAGTGCTAGTTCCTTCGACCAGGGCAGGGGCTTCACAGATACGCAGTATTTT	CSASSFDQGRGFTDTQYF
-	-	TRBJ2-2	TRBV21-1	TGTGCCAGCAGCAAAGAGTCGGCTAGCGGGGGATATCAGGGCACCGGGGAGCTGTTTTTT	CASSKESASGGYQGTGELFF
TRBD2	-	TRBJ2-7	TRBV4-3	TGCGCCAGCAGCCAAGGGGACGGGGGGGCCGGCTACGAGCAGTACTTC	CASSQGDGGAGYEQYF